A selection of T cell receptor beta chains follows, all from one sample in a study of memory CD4+ T cells and cytomegalovirus serostatus. Some clones are missing from TCRdb's copy, which holds only in-frame ones; the method was immunoSEQ multiplex PCR. Found here are about 80,000 clones, approximately 80% of them singletons; the top ten hold roughly 0.85%. The sample comprised memory CD4+ T cells from blood. These TCRs come from an adult in good health and CMV-seronegative. CDR3s include the opening cysteine and the closing phenylalanine or tryptophan. D genes are given only for firm matches. The size field is filled for only some rows; it gives once, few, many or a size class.

NA,15,TRBJ1-3,TRBV6-6,TRBD1,CASSPMTGAGNTIYF,TGTGCCAGCAGTCCGATGACAGGGGCGGGAAACACCATATATTTT
NA,16,TRBJ2-3,TRBV7-9,NA,CASSSSGASARDTQYF,TGTGCCAGCAGCTCGTCCGGGGCAAGCGCGAGGGATACGCAGTATTTT
few,13,TRBJ1-1,TRBV11-3,NA,CASSLVGASEAFF,TGTGCCAGCAGCTTAGTTGGGGCAAGTGAAGCTTTCTTT
NA,16,TRBJ2-1,TRBV7-9,TRBD1,CASSLTGDSSYNEQFF,TGTGCCAGCAGCTTAACAGGGGATAGCTCCTACAATGAGCAGTTCTTC
NA,14,TRBJ2-7,TRBV30,NA,CAWSPGTLSYEQYF,TGTGCCTGGAGCCCCGGGACTTTATCCTACGAGCAGTACTTC
NA,16,TRBJ2-2,TRBV19,TRBD1,CASSIGSGGNTGELFF,TGTGCCAGTAGTATAGGGTCAGGGGGCAACACCGGGGAGCTGTTTTTT
NA,15,TRBJ2-2,TRBV19,TRBD1,CASTHPGGASGELFF,TGTGCCAGTACCCACCCAGGGGGCGCGTCCGGGGAGCTGTTTTTT
NA,14,TRBJ1-2,TRBV7-3,NA,CASSLLPGAGGYTF,TGTGCCAGCAGCTTATTGCCTGGGGCGGGTGGCTACACCTTC
few,13,TRBJ1-2,TRBV5-1,NA,CASSLGGMDGYTF,TGCGCCAGCAGCTTGGGGGGGATGGATGGCTACACCTTC
NA,15,TRBJ2-5,TRBV7-2,NA,CASSPRDQLQETQYF,TGTGCCAGCAGCCCCCGGGACCAACTGCAAGAGACCCAGTACTTC
NA,17,TRBJ1-6,TRBV5-1,NA,CASSLSWGGGVDSPLHF,TGCGCCAGCAGCTTGTCGTGGGGGGGAGGGGTCGACTCACCCCTCCACTTT
NA,14,TRBJ1-5,TRBV6-6,TRBD1,CASSLQGSNQPQHF,TGTGCCAGCAGCCTACAGGGGAGCAATCAGCCCCAGCATTTT
NA,12,TRBJ1-2,TRBV7-9,NA,CASNPQGYGYTF,TGTGCCAGCAACCCCCAGGGCTATGGCTACACCTTC
NA,15,TRBJ2-2,TRBV6-1,NA,CASDPYGLARGELFF,TGTGCCAGCGATCCCTATGGCCTCGCACGAGGGGAGCTGTTTTTT
NA,17,TRBJ1-3,TRBV18,NA,CASSPLGPGSSGNTIYF,TGTGCCAGCTCACCTCTGGGGCCGGGGAGCTCTGGAAACACCATATATTTT
few,19,TRBJ1-1,TRBV30,NA,CAWSARVMPVRDRNTEAFF,TGTGCCTGGAGTGCCCGGGTCATGCCGGTGAGGGATCGTAACACTGAAGCTTTCTTT
NA,15,TRBJ1-2,TRBV27,TRBD1,CASNKGQGVNDGYTF,TGTGCCAGCAATAAGGGACAGGGGGTAAATGATGGCTACACCTTC
NA,14,TRBJ1-1,TRBV19,NA,CASSISTENTEAFF,TGTGCCAGTAGTATTTCGACGGAGAACACTGAAGCTTTCTTT
NA,15,TRBJ2-1,TRBV9,TRBD2,CASSLRLAGHNEQFF,TGTGCCAGCAGCCTCCGACTAGCGGGGCACAATGAGCAGTTCTTC
NA,15,TRBJ2-7,TRBV6-1,NA,CASSEPRDGSYEQYF,TGTGCCAGCAGTGAACCGAGGGACGGCTCCTACGAGCAGTACTTC
NA,13,TRBJ1-1,TRBV27,NA,CASSLRELTEAFF,TGTGCCAGCAGTTTAAGGGAGCTCACTGAAGCTTTCTTT
large,14,TRBJ1-3,TRBV18,NA,CASSPGTTGNTIYF,TGTGCCAGCTCACCGGGGACAACCGGAAACACCATATATTTT
NA,13,TRBJ2-5,TRBV5-1,NA,CASSFSGSETQYF,TGCGCCAGCAGCTTCAGTGGGTCAGAGACCCAGTACTTC
NA,10,TRBJ1-2,TRBV6-1,NA,CASYNYGYTF,TGTGCCAGTTACAACTATGGCTACACCTTC
NA,15,TRBJ1-2,TRBV6-5,TRBD1,CASSYSPTGNYGYTF,TGTGCCAGCAGTTACTCCCCGACAGGGAACTATGGCTACACCTTC
NA,16,TRBJ2-4,TRBV15,NA,CATSGGPGLAKNIQYF,TGTGCCACCAGCGGGGGACCGGGGCTAGCCAAAAACATTCAGTACTTC
NA,11,TRBJ2-3,TRBV2,NA,CASGPEDTQYF,TGTGCCAGCGGGCCAGAGGATACGCAGTATTTT
NA,15,TRBJ2-3,TRBV7-8,NA,CASSPSSGLTPYAVF,TGTGCCAGCAGCCCCTCGAGTGGCCTTACACCATACGCAGTATTT
once,11,TRBJ2-3,TRBV29-1,NA,CSAGGLDTQYF,TGCAGCGCAGGAGGGCTGGATACGCAGTATTTT
NA,13,TRBJ1-5,TRBV4-3,NA,CASSQELRQPQHF,TGCGCCAGCAGCCAAGAACTTCGGCAGCCCCAGCATTTT
NA,13,TRBJ1-2,TRBV7-3,NA,CASSAQEDYGYTF,TGTGCCAGCAGCGCCCAGGAGGACTATGGCTACACCTTC
NA,14,TRBJ2-7,TRBV4-3,NA,CASSQEPGAYEQYF,TGCGCCAGCAGCCAAGAACCGGGGGCCTACGAGCAGTACTTC